One and the same sample provided the 2 T cell receptor beta chains below, sequenced in a study of identical twins. One entry per CDR3 protein results from TCRdb running MiXCR on the 5' RACE reads. There are some 500,000 distinct CDR3 sequences in the sample; about 14% occur only once, and more than 0.5% lies in the top ten. Another study also made use of these data, one on yellow fever vaccine responses in identical twins.

Material: CD4+ T cells sorted from blood. These TCRs come from a woman aged 18-29 years in good health.

This clonotype was picked up a small number of times. The chain employs TRBV12-3 or TRBV12-4 and TRBJ2-2; no definite D call. The CDR3 is 16 residues long. V was cut by 3 bases and J by 5 bases, with 16 bases left in between. Here the CDR3 reads CASSFAVRPPTGELFF. CDR3 sequence (DNA): TGTGCCAGCAGTTTTGCGGTCCGGCCACCAACCGGGGAGCTGTTTTTT.

The rearrangement uses TRBV12-3 or TRBV12-4 and TRBJ2-7, with 9 bases fitting TRBD2. With V trimmed by 2 bases and J by 6 bases, 8 bases remained unmatched. This CDR3 comprises 15 residues. CDR3 region: CASSLTSSGSSEQYF. CDR3 nucleotide sequence: TGTGCCAGCAGTTTAACAAGTAGCGGGAGTTCCGAGCAGTACTTC.